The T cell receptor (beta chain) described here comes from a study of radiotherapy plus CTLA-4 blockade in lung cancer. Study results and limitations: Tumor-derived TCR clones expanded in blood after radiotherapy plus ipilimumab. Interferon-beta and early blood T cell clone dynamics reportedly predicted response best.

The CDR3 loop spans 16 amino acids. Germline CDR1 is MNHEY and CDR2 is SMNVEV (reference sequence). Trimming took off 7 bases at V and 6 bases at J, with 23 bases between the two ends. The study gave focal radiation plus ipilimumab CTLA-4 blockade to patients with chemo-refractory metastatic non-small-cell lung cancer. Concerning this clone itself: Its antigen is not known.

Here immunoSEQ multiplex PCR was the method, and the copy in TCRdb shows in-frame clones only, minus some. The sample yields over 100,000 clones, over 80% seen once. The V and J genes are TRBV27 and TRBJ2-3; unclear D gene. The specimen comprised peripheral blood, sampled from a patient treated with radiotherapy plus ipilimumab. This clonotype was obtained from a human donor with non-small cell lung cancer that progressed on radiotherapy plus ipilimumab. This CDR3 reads CASTRVGSVVGDTQYF. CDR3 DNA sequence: TGTGCCAGCACCCGAGTAGGGTCGGTAGTCGGCGATACGCAGTATTTT.